Below are 17 T cell receptor beta chains sequenced from a single sample in a study. Each CDR3 protein gets one entry after TCRdb re-called the RT-PCR reads with MiXCR. This sample has more than 600,000 distinct CDR3 sequences; 13% to 15% occur once, and the top ten carry roughly 3.6%. The specimen sequenced was memory CD4+ T cells from blood. The receptor source for this set is a female donor in good health, serving as a healthy control.

This clonotype was seen ten or more times. This chain links TRBV6-1 with TRBJ2-1, with 7 bases aligning to TRBD2. CDR1 and CDR2 from the germline V gene are MNHNS and SASEGT. Trimming removed 7 bases from V and 0 bases from J; junction bases left unmatched: 12. The CDR3 consists of 17 residues. The CDR3 here is CASKDDTAGSSYNEQFF. In nucleotides, the CDR3 is TGTGCCAGCAAAGACGATACAGCGGGAAGCTCCTACAATGAGCAGTTCTTC.

This rearrangement joins TRBV5-1 to TRBJ1-2; 8 nucleotides line up with TRBD1. The length of the CDR3 is 16 residues. Germline values: CDR1 SGHRS, CDR2 YFSETQ. J was trimmed by 0 bases and V by 2 bases; bases with no gene match: 6. CDR3 in amino acids: CASSLQTGEANYGYTF. For the CDR3, the DNA is TGCGCCAGCAGCTTACAGACAGGGGAGGCTAACTATGGCTACACCTTC.

In this sample, this clonotype turned up many times. The chain is built from TRBV20-1 and TRBJ2-3; D possibly corresponds to TRBD2 (5 bases). Germline CDR1 DFQATT, CDR2 SNEGSKA (reference sequence). The CDR3 sequence is 12 residues long. The CDR3 loop reads CSSGIDTDTQYF. In DNA, the CDR3 is TGCAGCTCGGGAATAGACACAGATACGCAGTATTTT.

This chain joins TRBV5-1 and TRBJ2-6, with D unresolved. The germline gives CDR1 SGHRS, CDR2 YFSETQ. CDR3 length: 16 amino acids. Between the trimmed V and J ends, which lost 1 base and 2 bases, there was a span of 10 bases. For the CDR3, the DNA is TGCGCCAGCAGCTTGCAGGTTGGCACTGGGGCCAACGTCCTGACTTTC. This translates into CASSLQVGTGANVLTF. Filled out from reference TRBV5-1 and TRBJ2-6, the complete variable domain reads KAGVTQTPRYLIKTRGQQVTLSCSPISGHRSVSWYQQTPGQGLQFLFEYFSETQRNKGNFPGRFSGRQFSNSRSEMNVSTLELGDSALYLCASSLQVGTGANVLTFGAGSRLTVL.

V gene TRBV7-6 combines with J gene TRBJ2-2; a possible D gene is TRBD2 (5 bases). The CDR3 extends over 13 amino acids. The ends were cut back, 4 bases at V and 6 bases at J, with 9 bases in the middle. Germline CDR1 SGHVS, CDR2 FNYEAQ. CDR3 loop: CASSWKEAGELFF. CDR3 nucleotides: TGTGCCAGCAGCTGGAAGGAGGCCGGGGAGCTGTTTTTT.

The CDR3 here is CAISESIMRDQETQYF. DNA of the CDR3: TGTGCCATCAGTGAGTCGATAATGAGAGATCAAGAGACCCAGTACTTC. V usage is TRBV10-3 and J usage is TRBJ2-5; the D is unclear. The ends were cut back, 0 bases at V and 2 bases at J, with 13 bases in the middle. Germline-derived CDR1 and CDR2 are ENHRY and SYGVKD. CDR3 size: 16 residues.

The CDR3, as DNA: TGTGCCAGCACAACAGGGGCCAGCTCTGGAAACACCATATATTTT. Translating gives CASTTGASSGNTIYF. The J gene is TRBJ1-3, the V gene TRBV5-5; 7 positions agree with TRBD1. This CDR3 is built from 15 residues. The V gene end was trimmed by 6 bases and the J gene end by 0 bases; junction bases not matched to a gene: 6. Germline V CDR1 and CDR2: SGHKS, YYEKEE (reference sequence).

This clonotype was picked up many times. The rearrangement uses TRBV7-2 and TRBJ2-3; D is possibly TRBD2 (6 bases). This CDR3 contains 15 residues. V was cut by 5 bases and J by 0 bases, with 12 bases left in between. Germline V gene data show CDR1 as SGHTA and CDR2 as FQGNSA. The CDR3 sequence is CASSLSGSSTDTQYF. The CDR3 DNA sequence: TGTGCCAGCAGCCTTAGCGGTTCTAGCACAGATACGCAGTATTTT.

The chain couples TRBV28 to TRBJ1-5; maybe TRBD1 (6 bases). The CDR3 is made up of 16 amino acids. V was trimmed by 5 bases and J by 4 bases, leaving 18 bases between them. CDR1 and CDR2 (germline): MDHEN, SYDVKM. DNA for the CDR3: TGTGCCAGCAGTGACCCGTCAAGGGGGTGGAATCAGCCCCAGCATTTT. Translated: CASSDPSRGWNQPQHF.

V is TRBV6-5 and J is TRBJ1-2, with a tentative D call TRBD1 (6 bases). Germline V gene lookup returns CDR1 MNHEY and CDR2 SVGAGI. This CDR3 contains 14 residues. V was clipped by 10 bases and J by 5 bases, with 20 bases between them. CDR3 loop: CATRWGGYRYGYTF. The CDR3, as DNA: TGTGCCACCCGGTGGGGGGGCTATCGGTATGGCTACACCTTC.

Notes on this clonotype: A much bigger clone sits one base away, suggesting this may be a read error. The chain combines TRBV7-3 with TRBJ2-1; D is possibly TRBD2 (6 bases). Germline V gives CDR1 SGHTA, CDR2 FQGTGA. This CDR3 is built from 12 residues. CDR3 bases: TGTGCCAGCAGCTTCGTCGGGGGTGAGAAGTTCTTC. Its translation: CASSFVGGEKFF.

This clonotype was seen at least ten times. DNA of the CDR3: TGTGCCAGCAGCCAGGACACTGAAGCTTTCTTT. It yields the protein CASSQDTEAFF. The gene calls are TRBV4-2 and TRBJ1-1; D not resolved. Trimming removed 3 bases from V and 3 bases from J, with 2 bases in between. CDR1 LGHNA and CDR2 YNFKEQ come from the germline V gene. There are 11 residues in the CDR3.

Many counts were recorded for this clonotype. The rearrangement links TRBV6-4 to TRBJ2-1; unclear D gene. V lost 6 bases and J lost 0, with 12 bases in between. This CDR3 has 15 residues. Per the germline V gene, CDR1 is MRHNA and CDR2 is SNTAGT. The CDR3 sequence is CASRPDESSYNEQFF. The CDR3 DNA reads as TGTGCCAGCAGGCCGGACGAGAGCTCCTACAATGAGCAGTTCTTC.

In this sample, this clonotype turned up a few times. The V and J genes are TRBV5-1 and TRBJ2-2; D remains ambiguous. Per germline, CDR1 SGHRS and CDR2 YFSETQ. The CDR3 loop spans 15 amino acids. The ends were cut back, 0 bases at V and 0 bases at J, with 6 bases in the middle. For the CDR3, the DNA is TGCGCCAGCAGCTTGGACGACCCGAACACCGGGGAGCTGTTTTTT. This gives the protein CASSLDDPNTGELFF.

This chain uses TRBV29-1 with TRBJ2-2, with 9 bases identical to TRBD1. There are 15 residues in the CDR3. CDR1 is SQVTM and CDR2 is ANQGSEA in the germline V gene. The V and J ends lost 7 bases and 5 bases, in that order; junction bases with no gene match: 11. The CDR3 DNA follows: TGCAGCGCCTCCTTGGGACAGGGCTTAACCGGGGAGCTGTTTTTT. This encodes CSASLGQGLTGELFF.

There are many counts of this clonotype. The V call is TRBV6-2 or TRBV6-3, the J call TRBJ2-7, with 13 bases matching TRBD2. Per the germline V gene, CDR1 is MNHEY and CDR2 is SVGEGT. The CDR3 sequence is 15 residues long. The ends lost 6 bases at V and 0 bases at J; junction bases unmatched: 2. Here the CDR3 DNA reads TGTGCCAGCAGCAGGACTAGCGGGAGCTCCTACGAGCAGTACTTC. Its translation: CASSRTSGSSYEQYF.

This clonotype was recorded at least ten times. CDR3 sequence: CASSFYTESYEQYF. The CDR3 DNA follows: TGCGCCAGCAGCTTTTATACGGAATCATACGAGCAGTACTTC. The rearrangement joins TRBV5-1 to TRBJ2-7, with no clear D. Germline assignment: CDR1 SGHRS and CDR2 YFSETQ. This CDR3 is 14 amino acids long. Trimming removed 2 bases at V and 4 bases at J, with 13 bases between.